The rows below give T cell receptor beta chains drawn from one sample of a study of T cell repertoires in cytomegalovirus infection. These TCRs are of unknown antigen specificity. TCRdb reanalysed the reads using MiXCR and keeps one entry per CDR3 protein. The sample gives roughly 860,000 distinct CDR3 sequences, 32% of which show up once; 9.5% to 15% is in the top ten. Here the sequenced sample was cultured CD8+ T cells from PBMCs, taken from culture after CMV antigen stimulation. The receptors were gathered from a human donor in good health (CMV status not recorded). Some clones in this sample may be carry-over from other donors' samples. Each CDR3 is given without its conserved first and last residue. Fields, in order: J gene, D gene, CDR3 length, V gene, CDR3 protein. A D gene is named only where the DNA matches it firmly.

TRBJ2-1	-	13	TRBV19	ASSLRDFSGSEQF
TRBJ1-1	TRBD1	12	TRBV19	ASIPQGINTEAF
TRBJ2-2	TRBD1	12	TRBV24-1	ATSGTGGPGELF
TRBJ2-7	-	11	TRBV6-2/TRBV6-3	ASSYSALYEQY
TRBJ1-5	-	12	TRBV27	ASSRGGTNQPQH
TRBJ2-1	TRBD2	15	TRBV6-5	ASRRGLAGLSYNEQF
TRBJ1-1	TRBD1	13	TRBV3-1	ASSPRDRRNTEAF
TRBJ1-1	TRBD1	13	TRBV19	ASTGDRGPSTEAF
TRBJ2-3	-	15	TRBV7-9	ASSLAWGQGYADTQY
TRBJ2-2	-	13	TRBV12-3/TRBV12-4	ASSLIGRGTGELF
TRBJ2-2	TRBD1	15	TRBV5-1	ASSFGTGTGDTGELF
TRBJ1-6	-	12	TRBV13	ASSFSRERSPLH
TRBJ2-5	TRBD2	14	TRBV6-2/TRBV6-3	ASTQGPGLAAETQY
TRBJ2-1	TRBD2	15	TRBV15	ATSRDENGGAGNEQF
TRBJ2-1	TRBD1	14	TRBV11-2	ASSYPGQGSYNEQF
TRBJ1-5	-	13	TRBV15	ATSRDKGLLQPQH
TRBJ2-1	TRBD2	12	TRBV24-1	ATSETSGGNEQF
TRBJ2-1	TRBD2	16	TRBV4-1	ASSQEGLAGGPYNEQF
TRBJ2-5	-	13	TRBV13	ASSTTGLAGETQY
TRBJ2-3	-	13	TRBV6-1	ASSEGVGTTDTQY
TRBJ1-3	TRBD1	14	TRBV7-3	ASPHPGQQAWDTIY
TRBJ2-7	-	11	TRBV7-8	ASSFRRLDEQY
TRBJ2-3	-	11	TRBV12-5	ASGRSAPDTQY
TRBJ1-2	TRBD1	12	TRBV27	ASTSPGQASGYT
TRBJ2-7	TRBD2	11	TRBV15	ATSTQRGYEQY
TRBJ1-5	TRBD1	15	TRBV19	TSSIIQGARGNQPQH
TRBJ1-1	-	10	TRBV7-6	ASISHTTEAF
TRBJ2-1	TRBD2	13	TRBV6-5	ASRLLAGGVNEQF
TRBJ1-1	-	12	TRBV7-6	ASSLVEVGTEAF
TRBJ2-3	-	16	TRBV14	ASSQETRLPGDTDTQY
TRBJ2-1	-	10	TRBV19	ASNLGNNEQF
TRBJ2-1	TRBD1	11	TRBV4-1	ASSQGQGFEQF
TRBJ1-1	-	10	TRBV6-6	ASGRVDTEAF
TRBJ1-5	-	13	TRBV19	ASSIGSRGNQPQH
TRBJ1-3	-	13	TRBV10-2	ASSGGDLSGNTIY
TRBJ2-4	TRBD1	12	TRBV15	ATSRDRGKNIQY
TRBJ2-1	TRBD2	13	TRBV9	ASRFGAGGLNEQF
TRBJ2-2	TRBD1	11	TRBV9	AGGQGHSGELF
TRBJ1-2	-	12	TRBV12-3/TRBV12-4	ASSLTVDNYGYT
TRBJ2-7	-	9	TRBV28	ASCFGNEQY
TRBJ2-1	TRBD1	14	TRBV15	ATSRGDRRYHNEQF